The present T cell receptor beta chain was sequenced within a study of T cell responses to AZD1222 COVID-19 vaccine. Findings and caveats of the study: Donors were chiefly white British, with a greater number of females, and clonal diversity was perhaps underestimated.

This CDR3 has 14 amino acids. The germline V gene encodes CDR1 MNHNY and CDR2 SVGAGI (reference sequence). Trimming took off 8 bases at V and 0 bases at J, with 11 bases between the two ends. Comment on this clone: Its antigen is currently unknown.

Generated by immunoSEQ multiplex PCR, the TCRdb table keeps only in-frame clones and is missing some. The sample shows 53,000 or so clones, approximately 84% of them seen only once. This TCR was sampled from an adult in good health. Here the sequenced sample was peripheral blood, taken on day 0 of AZD1222 vaccination. The chain has TRBV6-6 and TRBJ1-5, with no clear D. CDR3 region: CASGRPYSNQPQHF. DNA for the CDR3: TGTGCCAGCGGCAGGCCCTATAGCAATCAGCCCCAGCATTTT.